The 9 T cell receptor beta chains reported below all come from one sample, sequenced in a study of T cell changes during pregnancy in multiple sclerosis. Sequencing was performed with immunoSEQ multiplex PCR; in TCRdb, only in-frame clones are kept and a portion is missing. The top ten clones hold around 0.93% of a sample with about 60,000 clones, 92% of them seen once. Sample: peripheral blood, taken in the first trimester of pregnancy. The source is a female donor with multiple sclerosis, enrolled in a pregnancy study.

The J gene is TRBJ2-3, the V gene TRBV6-4, with 8 bases matching TRBD2. Unmatched junction bases numbered 3, after V lost 2 bases and J lost 2 bases. Germline loops: CDR1 MRHNA, CDR2 SNTAGT. The CDR3 is 15 amino acids. The CDR3 sequence is CASSDTSGATDTQYF. DNA for the CDR3: TGTGCCAGCAGTGACACTAGCGGAGCCACAGATACGCAGTATTTT.

The chain is built from TRBV2 and TRBJ1-3; D unclear. The CDR3 is made up of 14 amino acids. Germline V gene lookup returns CDR1 SNHLY and CDR2 FYNNEI. Trimming shortened V by 5 bases and J by 4 bases, and 12 bases separated the two germline ends. The CDR3 nucleotides are TGTGCCAGCAGTCTGGAGTATTCAGGAAACACCATATATTTT. Encoded protein: CASSLEYSGNTIYF.

The rearrangement joins TRBV4-1 to TRBJ2-1; 11 bases are a match to TRBD2. The CDR3 has 14 residues. CDR1 is MGHRA, CDR2 YSYEKL, per germline. Losses at the gene ends were 5 bases for V and 4 bases for J; bases not matched to a gene: 1. The DNA of the CDR3 is TGCGCCAGCAGCTTAGCGGGGGGGTACAATGAGCAGTTCTTC. It codes for CASSLAGGYNEQFF.

The V gene is TRBV7-2, the J gene TRBJ2-7; possible D gene TRBD1, 7 bases. Germline V gives CDR1 SGHTA, CDR2 FQGNSA. V was shortened by 6 bases and J by 3 bases, with 12 bases between the two germline ends. CDR3 size: 13 residues. The CDR3 spells CASRAGQHYEQYF. CDR3 DNA sequence: TGTGCCAGCAGGGCGGGACAGCACTACGAGCAGTACTTC.

The J gene is TRBJ2-1, the V gene TRBV7-2; 10 bases fit TRBD2. Unmatched junction bases numbered 8, after V lost 2 bases and J lost 16 bases. CDR1 and CDR2 (germline): SGHTA, FQGNSA. The CDR3 is made up of 13 amino acids. CDR3 coding DNA: TGTGCCAGCAGCTTACGCTTTAGCGGGGGGTTTTTCTTC. The encoded protein is CASSLRFSGGFFF.

The gene calls are TRBV4-1 and TRBJ1-2, with 8 bases that match TRBD1. J lost 4 bases, V lost 2 bases, and 6 bases had no gene match. Germline V gene data show CDR1 as MGHRA and CDR2 as YSYEKL. The CDR3 runs 15 residues. The CDR3 region has the DNA TGCGCCAGCAGCCAACCGGGACAGGAGACCTATGGCTACACCTTC. Amino acids: CASSQPGQETYGYTF.

The rearrangement uses TRBV7-2 and TRBJ2-5; 9 bases are a match to TRBD1. This CDR3 has 15 residues. Germline V CDR1 and CDR2: SGHTA, FQGNSA. Germline trimming cut 7 bases from V and 5 bases from J; bases unmatched to any gene: 11. In DNA form, the CDR3 reads TGTGCCAGCACCTCCCAGACAGGGGGTTACGAGACCCAGTACTTC. It translates to CASTSQTGGYETQYF.

The table lists this clone with a count of one. The genes are TRBV7-2 and TRBJ2-1, with a possible D match to TRBD2 (6 bases). CDR3 size: 16 residues. Looked up from germline, CDR1 is SGHTA and CDR2 is FQGNSA. Trimming took off 5 bases at V and 2 bases at J, with 16 bases between the two ends. DNA of the CDR3: TGTGCCAGCAGCCCCCGGGGCGGGGTTACCTACAATGAGCAGTTCTTC. Translation: CASSPRGGVTYNEQFF.

V is TRBV9 and J is TRBJ2-3; D perhaps matches TRBD1 (6 bases). This CDR3 has 15 residues. Germline values: CDR1 SGDLS, CDR2 YYNGEE. V dropped 7 bases and J dropped 6 bases, with 21 bases sitting between them. Written as DNA, the CDR3 is TGTGCCAGCTCCCTGCCGGTCCAGGGGCTGGATACGCAGTATTTT. Translating it yields CASSLPVQGLDTQYF.